Below are 20 T cell receptor beta chains sequenced from a single sample in a study of early T cells in non-severe SARS-CoV-2 infection. Via MiXCR, TCRdb re-called the 5' RACE reads, giving one row per CDR3 protein. Of 60,000 or so distinct CDR3 sequences listed, 14% to 15% are singletons. Sequenced here: whole blood, sampled at baseline. The source of these receptors is an adult who was a healthcare worker with PCR-confirmed SARS-CoV-2 infection or an uninfected control (not recorded which).

The chain is built from TRBV2 and TRBJ2-2, with D uncertain. Germline lookup yields CDR1 SNHLY and CDR2 FYNNEI. The CDR3 is 14 amino acids. The V end lost 7 bases, the J end lost 3 bases, and 12 bases lay between the germline ends. The CDR3 DNA reads as TGTGCCAGCAAATCCGGGCCCGACACCGGGGAGCTGTTTTTT. This codes for CASKSGPDTGELFF.

This clonotype was observed a handful of times. The chain uses TRBV20-1 and TRBJ2-1, with 9 bases identical to TRBD2. The CDR3 covers 16 residues. V was clipped by 5 bases and J by 8 bases; unmatched bases: 16. The V gene's germline CDR1 is DFQATT and CDR2 SNEGSKA (reference sequence). The CDR3 loop reads CSAVLPGLAANHEQFF. In DNA, the CDR3 is TGCAGTGCTGTCCTGCCGGGACTAGCCGCAAATCATGAGCAGTTCTTC.

This clonotype has a handful of counts. The chain is built from TRBV20-1 and TRBJ1-2; 7 bases are shared with TRBD1. Germline CDR1 is DFQATT and CDR2 is SNEGSKA (reference sequence). J lost 6 bases, V lost 5 bases, and 6 bases had no gene match. The CDR3 length is 12 residues. The CDR3 loop reads CSAPGQADGYTF. CDR3 nucleotide sequence: TGCAGTGCTCCTGGACAGGCGGATGGCTACACCTTC.

This clonotype has more than one count but fewer than ten. This chain uses TRBV20-1 with TRBJ1-1; the D is unclear. V dropped 0 bases and J dropped 1 base, with 12 bases sitting between them. CDR1 DFQATT and CDR2 SNEGSKA come from the germline V gene (reference sequence). There are 15 residues in the CDR3. The CDR3 sequence: CSARDRLGGNTEAFF. For the CDR3, the DNA is TGCAGTGCTAGAGATAGGCTGGGAGGGAACACTGAAGCTTTCTTT.

The CDR3 sequence: CASSFPTGVSTNEKLFF. Here the CDR3 DNA reads TGTGCCAGCAGCTTTCCCACAGGGGTTTCAACTAATGAAAAACTGTTTTTT. This sequence joins TRBV5-8 and TRBJ1-4; 7 bases agree with TRBD1. CDR3 length: 17 amino acids. Germline V gene sequence: CDR1 SGHTS, CDR2 YDEGEE. Unmatched junction bases numbered 7, after V lost 2 bases and J lost 0 bases.

The sample holds a few counts of this clonotype. The CDR3 bases are TGTGCCAGCAGCCAAGAGCAGGGCACCGGGGAGCTGTTTTTT. It encodes CASSQEQGTGELFF. V usage is TRBV4-2 and J usage is TRBJ2-2; D perhaps matches TRBD1 (5 bases). The germline V gene encodes CDR1 LGHNA and CDR2 YNFKEQ. This CDR3 region has 14 residues. V was pared by 0 bases and J by 4 bases, with 6 bases between.

This clonotype was detected once. The chain has TRBV29-1 and TRBJ1-1, with 8 positions matching TRBD1. Trimming took 7 bases from V and 1 from J; bases not matched to a gene: 5. Germline V gene lookup returns CDR1 SQVTM and CDR2 ANQGSEA. This CDR3 is 13 amino acids long. The CDR3 protein is CSAWTGQNTEAFF. In nucleotides, the CDR3 is TGCAGCGCCTGGACAGGGCAGAACACTGAAGCTTTCTTT.

This clonotype was recorded a few times. The J gene is TRBJ2-7, the V gene TRBV5-4; D remains ambiguous. The CDR3 consists of 13 residues. V lost 2 bases and J 3 bases, leaving 9 bases between the germline ends. CDR1 is SGHNT, CDR2 YYREEE, per germline (reference sequence). The CDR3 here is CASSLDPNYEQYF. The CDR3 nucleotides read TGTGCCAGCAGCTTAGATCCCAACTACGAGCAGTACTTC. Full variable domain (outside the CDR3, taken from reference TRBV5-4 and TRBJ2-7): ETGVTQSPTHLIKTRGQQVTLRCSSQSGHNTVSWYQQALGQGPQFIFQYYREEENGRGNFPPRFSGLQFPNYSSELNVNALELDDSALYLCASSLDPNYEQYFGPGTRLTVT.

V and J are TRBV6-5 and TRBJ2-1; TRBD2 agrees at 7 bases. Losses at the gene ends were 7 bases for V and 3 bases for J; bases not matched to a gene: 15. Germline CDR1 reads MNHEY; CDR2 reads SVGAGI. The CDR3 sequence is 17 residues long. The CDR3 loop reads CASKREAEMGLYNEQFF. The DNA of the CDR3 is TGTGCCAGCAAACGGGAGGCCGAAATGGGCCTCTACAATGAGCAGTTCTTC.

The chain joins TRBV20-1 to TRBJ2-1; 7 bases line up with TRBD2. With 3 bases clipped from V and 1 base from J, the junction kept 6 bases outside the gene matches. The germline CDR1 and CDR2 sequences are DFQATT and SNEGSKA (reference sequence). This CDR3 is 15 amino acids long. The CDR3 coding sequence is TGCAGTGCTAGCGCAGGGACTATGTCCTACAATGAGCAGTTCTTC. This translates into CSASAGTMSYNEQFF.

This clonotype is judged medium-sized. The rearrangement joins TRBV2 to TRBJ2-5; 10 bases align to TRBD2. This CDR3 has 14 residues. After removal of 2 bases from V and 6 bases from J, the junction contained 3 bases not matched to a gene. Looked up from germline, CDR1 is SNHLY and CDR2 is FYNNEI. The CDR3 nucleotides read TGTGCCAGCAGTGAACGGACTAGCGGCCAGACCCAGTACTTC. Translation: CASSERTSGQTQYF. Supplemented by reference TRBV2 and TRBJ2-5, the full variable domain reads EPEVTQTPSHQVTQMGQEVILRCVPISNHLYFYWYRQILGQKVEFLVSFYNNEISEKSEIFDDQFSVERPDGSNFTLKIRSTKLEDSAMYFCASSERTSGQTQYFGPGTRLLVL.

The CDR3 here is CSVATPNKNIQYF. DNA for the CDR3: TGCAGCGTGGCAACACCTAACAAAAACATTCAGTACTTC. This chain links TRBV29-1 with TRBJ2-4; no clear D gene. V gave up 6 bases and J gave up 3 bases, with 12 bases separating them. Germline V gene data show CDR1 as SQVTM and CDR2 as ANQGSEA. This CDR3 spans 13 amino acids.

This clonotype was detected many times. The chain joins TRBV3-1 to TRBJ1-6; D not resolved. V was clipped by 6 bases and J by 7 bases, with 4 bases between them. The CDR3 runs 11 residues. The germline gives CDR1 LGHDT, CDR2 YNNKEL (reference sequence). The CDR3 sequence is CASSGNSPLHF. CDR3 nucleotide sequence: TGTGCCAGCAGTGGGAATTCACCCCTCCACTTT.

This clonotype was detected ten times or more. The rearrangement uses TRBV28 and TRBJ2-5; the D gene is possibly TRBD1 (5 bases). The CDR3 contains 15 residues. In germline, CDR1 is MDHEN, CDR2 SYDVKM. V was pared by 8 bases and J by 2 bases, with 18 bases between. The CDR3 is CASSQDWQGQETQYF. The CDR3 DNA reads as TGTGCCAGCTCCCAAGACTGGCAGGGACAAGAGACCCAGTACTTC.

This clonotype came up a few times. The CDR3: CASSQTGTEYNEQFF. The DNA of the CDR3 is TGCGCCAGCAGCCAGACCGGGACAGAATACAATGAGCAGTTCTTC. The rearrangement links TRBV5-1 to TRBJ2-1; 7 bases align to TRBD1. Germline loops: CDR1 SGHRS, CDR2 YFSETQ. J gave up 4 bases and V 4 bases, and 8 bases lay outside the gene matches. This CDR3 spans 15 amino acids. Together with reference TRBV5-1 and TRBJ2-1, the CDR3 gives the full variable domain: KAGVTQTPRYLIKTRGQQVTLSCSPISGHRSVSWYQQTPGQGLQFLFEYFSETQRNKGNFPGRFSGRQFSNSRSEMNVSTLELGDSALYLCASSQTGTEYNEQFFGPGTRLTVL.

This clonotype was counted a few times. V is TRBV9 and J is TRBJ2-7; the D gene is possibly TRBD1 (6 bases). The CDR3 consists of 14 residues. V lost 1 base and J 1 base, leaving 9 bases between the germline ends. Germline V lookup: CDR1 SGDLS, CDR2 YYNGEE. Here the CDR3 DNA reads TGTGCCAGCAGCGTAACGGACAGATCCTACGAGCAGTACTTC. The encoded protein is CASSVTDRSYEQYF.

This clonotype turned up a few times. The chain combines TRBV5-6 with TRBJ2-2; no clear D. Looked up from germline, CDR1 is SGHDT and CDR2 is YYEEEE. V was cut by 1 base and J by 2 bases, with 9 bases left in between. The CDR3 is 15 amino acids. The CDR3 loop reads CASSLKRRNTGELFF. The CDR3 region has the DNA TGTGCCAGCAGCTTGAAGAGACGTAACACCGGGGAGCTGTTTTTT.

The J gene is TRBJ2-5, the V gene TRBV11-2, with D perhaps TRBD1 or TRBD2 (6 bases each). Germline V gene lookup returns CDR1 SGHAT and CDR2 FQNNGV. CDR3 size: 14 residues. V was cut by 8 bases and J by 5 bases, with 18 bases left in between. In DNA form, the CDR3 reads TGTGCCAGCGCCGCACGGAGGGGGTATGAGACCCAGTACTTC. Translated, it gives CASAARRGYETQYF.

This chain connects TRBV4-2 to TRBJ2-2, with TRBD2 matching 12 bases. V was pared by 0 bases and J by 2 bases, with 7 bases of the junction left unmatched. Germline V lookup: CDR1 LGHNA, CDR2 YNFKEQ. CDR3 length equals 19 residues. The chain's CDR3 is CASSQDPGLAGSNTGELFF. CDR3 nucleotide sequence: TGTGCCAGCAGCCAAGACCCGGGACTAGCGGGTTCAAACACCGGGGAGCTGTTTTTT.

There are a few counts of this clonotype. The J gene is TRBJ2-3, the V gene TRBV30; D is perhaps TRBD2 (6 bases). Trimming pared 2 bases from V and 9 bases from J, leaving 36 bases between. Per germline, CDR1 GTSNPN and CDR2 SVGIG (reference sequence). The CDR3 contains 20 residues. As DNA, the CDR3 is TGTGCCTGGAGTTCCCCCGGGACTTCACCATTCCACAGATCGTACCAGACGCAGTATTTT. This encodes CAWSSPGTSPFHRSYQTQYF.